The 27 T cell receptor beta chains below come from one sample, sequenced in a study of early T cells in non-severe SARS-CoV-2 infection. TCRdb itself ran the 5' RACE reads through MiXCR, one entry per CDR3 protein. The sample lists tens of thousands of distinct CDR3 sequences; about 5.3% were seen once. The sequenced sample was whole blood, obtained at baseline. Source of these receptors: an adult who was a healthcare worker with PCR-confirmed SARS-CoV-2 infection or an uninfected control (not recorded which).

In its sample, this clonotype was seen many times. The CDR3 DNA reads TGTGCCAGCAGCTGGGACCGGAACACCGGGGAGCTGTTTTTT. Translation gives CASSWDRNTGELFF. The rearrangement links TRBV12-3 or TRBV12-4 to TRBJ2-2; perhaps D is TRBD1 or TRBD2 (5 bases each). Deletions cut 6 bases from V and 1 base from J, with 9 bases between. The CDR3 runs to 14 residues.

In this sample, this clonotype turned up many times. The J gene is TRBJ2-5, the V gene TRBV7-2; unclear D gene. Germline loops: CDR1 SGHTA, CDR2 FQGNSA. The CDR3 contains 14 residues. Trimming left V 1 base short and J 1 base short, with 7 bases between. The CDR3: CASSLGGTQETQYF. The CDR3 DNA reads TGTGCCAGCAGCTTAGGCGGTACCCAAGAGACCCAGTACTTC. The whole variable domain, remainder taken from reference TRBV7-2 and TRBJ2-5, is GAGVSQSPSNKVTEKGKDVELRCDPISGHTALYWYRQSLGQGLEFLIYFQGNSAPDKSGLPSDRFSAERTGGSVSTLTIQRTQQEDSAVYLCASSLGGTQETQYFGPGTRLLVL.

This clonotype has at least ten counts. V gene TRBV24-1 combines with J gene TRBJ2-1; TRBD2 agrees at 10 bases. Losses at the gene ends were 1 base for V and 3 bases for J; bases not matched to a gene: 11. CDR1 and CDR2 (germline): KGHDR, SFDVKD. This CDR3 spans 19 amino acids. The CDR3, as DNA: TGTGCCACCAGTGATTTCCTACCCCTTCTAGCGGGGGACTACAATGAGCAGTTCTTC. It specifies CATSDFLPLLAGDYNEQFF.

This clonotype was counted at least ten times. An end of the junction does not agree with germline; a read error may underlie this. CDR3 loop: CATSPGSGGSPYEQYF. The CDR3 DNA reads as TGTGCCACCAGTCCTGGGTCGGGCGGGAGCCCCTACGAGCAGTACTTC. V and J are TRBV10-3 and TRBJ2-7, with 7 bases that match TRBD2. This CDR3 has 16 residues. The germline V gene encodes CDR1 ENHRY and CDR2 SYGVKD.

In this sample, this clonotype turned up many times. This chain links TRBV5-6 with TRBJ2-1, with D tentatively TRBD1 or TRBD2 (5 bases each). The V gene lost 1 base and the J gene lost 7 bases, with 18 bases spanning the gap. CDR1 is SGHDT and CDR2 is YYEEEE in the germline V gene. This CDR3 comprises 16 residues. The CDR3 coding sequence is TGTGCCAGCAGCTTGAGGGTCGGGGCTTCAGCGAATGAGCAGTTCTTC. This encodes CASSLRVGASANEQFF.

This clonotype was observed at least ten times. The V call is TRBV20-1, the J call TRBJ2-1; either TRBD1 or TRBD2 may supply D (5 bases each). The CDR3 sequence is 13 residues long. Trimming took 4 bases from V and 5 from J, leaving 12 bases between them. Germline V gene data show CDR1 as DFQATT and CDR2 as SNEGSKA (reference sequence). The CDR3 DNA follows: TGCAGTGCTAACCGGGACGCCGACAATGAGCAGTTCTTC. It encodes CSANRDADNEQFF.

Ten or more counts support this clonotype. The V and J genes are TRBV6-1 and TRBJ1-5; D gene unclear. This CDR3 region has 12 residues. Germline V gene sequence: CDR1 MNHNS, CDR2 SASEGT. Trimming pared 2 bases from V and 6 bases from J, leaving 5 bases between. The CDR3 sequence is CASSEYRQPQHF. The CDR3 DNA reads TGTGCCAGCAGTGAATATCGTCAGCCCCAGCATTTT.

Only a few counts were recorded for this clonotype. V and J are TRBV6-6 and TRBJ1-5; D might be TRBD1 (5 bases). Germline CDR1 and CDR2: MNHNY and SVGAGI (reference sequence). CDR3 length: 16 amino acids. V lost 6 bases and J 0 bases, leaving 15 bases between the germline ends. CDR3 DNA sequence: TGTGCCAGCAGCCCCGGGACGGTACATAGCAATCAGCCCCAGCATTTT. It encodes CASSPGTVHSNQPQHF.

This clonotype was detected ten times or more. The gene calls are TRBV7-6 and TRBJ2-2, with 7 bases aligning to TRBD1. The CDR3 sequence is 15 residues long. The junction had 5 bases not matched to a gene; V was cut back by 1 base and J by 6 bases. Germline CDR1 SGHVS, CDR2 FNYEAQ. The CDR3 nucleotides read TGTGCCAGCAGCTTAGTGACAGGGTCAGCCGGGGAGCTGTTTTTT. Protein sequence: CASSLVTGSAGELFF.

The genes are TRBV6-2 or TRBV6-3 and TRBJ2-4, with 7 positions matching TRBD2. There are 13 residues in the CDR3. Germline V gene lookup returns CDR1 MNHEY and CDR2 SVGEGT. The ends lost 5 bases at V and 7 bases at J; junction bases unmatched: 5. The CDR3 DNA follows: TGTGCCAGCAGTGAGACTAGCCGGAACATTCAGTACTTC. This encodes CASSETSRNIQYF.

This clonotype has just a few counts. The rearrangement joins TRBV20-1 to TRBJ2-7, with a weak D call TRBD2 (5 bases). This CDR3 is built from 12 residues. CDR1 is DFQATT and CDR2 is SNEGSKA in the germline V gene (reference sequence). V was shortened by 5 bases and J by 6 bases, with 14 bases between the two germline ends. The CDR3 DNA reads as TGCAGTGCTGGCGGGCAGACTGGCGAGCAGTACTTC. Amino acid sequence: CSAGGQTGEQYF.

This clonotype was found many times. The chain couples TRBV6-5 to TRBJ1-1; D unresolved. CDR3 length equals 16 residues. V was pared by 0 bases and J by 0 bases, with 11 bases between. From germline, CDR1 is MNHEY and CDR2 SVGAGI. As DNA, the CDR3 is TGTGCCAGCAGTTACTCGAGATCACTTATGAACACTGAAGCTTTCTTT. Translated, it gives CASSYSRSLMNTEAFF.

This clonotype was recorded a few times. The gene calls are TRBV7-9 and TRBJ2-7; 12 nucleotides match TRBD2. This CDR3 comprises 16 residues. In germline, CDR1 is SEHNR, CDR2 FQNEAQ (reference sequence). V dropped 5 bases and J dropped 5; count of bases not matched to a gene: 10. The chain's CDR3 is CASSLGWTSGNDEQYF. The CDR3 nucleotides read TGTGCCAGCAGCCTCGGTTGGACTAGCGGGAACGACGAGCAGTACTTC.

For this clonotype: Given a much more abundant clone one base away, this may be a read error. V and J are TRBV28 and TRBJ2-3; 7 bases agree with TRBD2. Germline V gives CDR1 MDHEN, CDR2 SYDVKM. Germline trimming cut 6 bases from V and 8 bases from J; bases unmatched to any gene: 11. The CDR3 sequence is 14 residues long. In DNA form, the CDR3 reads TGTGCCAGCAGCCGGGGGAGGGGAGCAGCTACGCAGTATTTT. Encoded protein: CASSRGRGAATQYF. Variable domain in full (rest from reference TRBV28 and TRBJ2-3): DVKVTQSSRYLVKRTGEKVFLECVQDMDHENMFWYRQDPGLGLRLIYFSYDVKMKEKGDIPEGYSVSREKKERFSLILESASTNQTSMYLCASSRGRGAATQYFGPGTRLTVL.

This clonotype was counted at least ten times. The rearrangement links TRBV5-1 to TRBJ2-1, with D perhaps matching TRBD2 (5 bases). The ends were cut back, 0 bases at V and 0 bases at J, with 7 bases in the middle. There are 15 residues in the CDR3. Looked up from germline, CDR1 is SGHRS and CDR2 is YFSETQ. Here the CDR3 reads CASSLAGNSYNEQFF. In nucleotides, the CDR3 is TGCGCCAGCAGCTTGGCCGGGAACTCCTACAATGAGCAGTTCTTC.

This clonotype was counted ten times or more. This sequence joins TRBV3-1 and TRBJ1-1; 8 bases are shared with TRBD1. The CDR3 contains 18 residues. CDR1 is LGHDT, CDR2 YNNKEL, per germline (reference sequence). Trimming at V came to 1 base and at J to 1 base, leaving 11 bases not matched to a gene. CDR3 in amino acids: CASSQAPGTGTENTEAFF. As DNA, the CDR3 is TGTGCCAGCAGCCAAGCCCCCGGGACAGGAACTGAGAACACTGAAGCTTTCTTT.

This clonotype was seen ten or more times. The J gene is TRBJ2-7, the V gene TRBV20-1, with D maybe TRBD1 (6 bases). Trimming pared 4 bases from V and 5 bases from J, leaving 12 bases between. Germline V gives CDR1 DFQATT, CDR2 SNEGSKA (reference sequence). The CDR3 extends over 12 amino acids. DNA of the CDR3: TGCAGTGCTATTACAGGGAAAAACGAGCAGTACTTC. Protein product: CSAITGKNEQYF.

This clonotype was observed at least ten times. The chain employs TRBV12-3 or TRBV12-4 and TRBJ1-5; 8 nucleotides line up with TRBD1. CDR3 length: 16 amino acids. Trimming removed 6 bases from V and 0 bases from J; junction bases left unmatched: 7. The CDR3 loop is CASRSGQGPSNQPQHF. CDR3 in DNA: TGTGCCAGCAGATCAGGACAGGGCCCTAGCAATCAGCCCCAGCATTTT.

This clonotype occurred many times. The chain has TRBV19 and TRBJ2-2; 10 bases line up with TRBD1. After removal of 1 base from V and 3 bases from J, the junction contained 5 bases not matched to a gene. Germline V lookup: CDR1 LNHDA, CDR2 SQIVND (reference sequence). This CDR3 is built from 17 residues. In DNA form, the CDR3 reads TGTGCCAGTAGTATAGGCAGGGGACAGGGGTACACCGGGGAGCTGTTTTTT. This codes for CASSIGRGQGYTGELFF.

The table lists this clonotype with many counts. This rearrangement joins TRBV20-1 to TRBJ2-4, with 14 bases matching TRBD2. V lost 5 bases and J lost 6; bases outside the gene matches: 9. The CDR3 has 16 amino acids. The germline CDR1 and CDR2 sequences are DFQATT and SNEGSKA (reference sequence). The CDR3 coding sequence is TGCAGTGCTCCAACGACTAGCGGGAGGGCCGGAAACATTCAGTACTTC. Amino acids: CSAPTTSGRAGNIQYF.

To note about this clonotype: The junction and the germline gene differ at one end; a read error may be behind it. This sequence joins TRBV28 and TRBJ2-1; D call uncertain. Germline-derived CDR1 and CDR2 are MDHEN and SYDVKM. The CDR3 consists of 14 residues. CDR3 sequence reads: CASSLARWVLGLNF. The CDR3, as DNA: TGTGCCAGCAGTTTAGCCCGGTGGGTACTCGGCCTAAACTTC.

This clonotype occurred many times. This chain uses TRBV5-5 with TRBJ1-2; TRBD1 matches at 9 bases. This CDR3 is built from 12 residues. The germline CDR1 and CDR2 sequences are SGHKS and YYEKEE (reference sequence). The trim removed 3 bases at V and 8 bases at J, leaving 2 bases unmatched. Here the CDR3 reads CASSWDRVGYTF. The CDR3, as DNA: TGTGCCAGCAGCTGGGACAGGGTCGGCTACACCTTC.

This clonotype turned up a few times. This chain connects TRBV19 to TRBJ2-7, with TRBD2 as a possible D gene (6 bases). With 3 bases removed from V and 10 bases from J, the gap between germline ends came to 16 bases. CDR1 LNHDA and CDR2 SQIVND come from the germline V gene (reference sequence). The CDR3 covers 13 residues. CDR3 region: CASSMDRDSRQYV. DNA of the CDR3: TGTGCCAGTAGTATGGACCGGGACTCCAGACAGTACGTC.

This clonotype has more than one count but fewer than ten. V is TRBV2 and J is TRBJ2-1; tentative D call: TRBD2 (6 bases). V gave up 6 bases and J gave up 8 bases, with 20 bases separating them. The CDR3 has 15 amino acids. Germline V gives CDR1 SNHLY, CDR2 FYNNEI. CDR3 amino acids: CASRGRRGPPHEQFF. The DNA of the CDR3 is TGTGCCAGCAGAGGAAGGCGGGGCCCCCCGCATGAGCAGTTCTTC.

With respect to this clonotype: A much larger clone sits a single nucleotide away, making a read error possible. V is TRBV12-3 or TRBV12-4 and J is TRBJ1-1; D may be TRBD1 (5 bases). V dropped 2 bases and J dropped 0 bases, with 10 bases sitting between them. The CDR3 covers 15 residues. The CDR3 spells CASSLMQGLNTEAFF. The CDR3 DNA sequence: TGTGCCAGCAGTTTAATGCAGGGCTTGAACACTGAAGCTTTCTTT.

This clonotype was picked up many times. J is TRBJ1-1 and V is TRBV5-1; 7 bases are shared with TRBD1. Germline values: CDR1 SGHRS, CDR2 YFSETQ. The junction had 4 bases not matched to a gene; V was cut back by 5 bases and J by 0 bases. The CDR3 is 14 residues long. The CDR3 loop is CASSEGGMNTEAFF. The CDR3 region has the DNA TGCGCCAGCAGTGAAGGGGGCATGAACACTGAAGCTTTCTTT. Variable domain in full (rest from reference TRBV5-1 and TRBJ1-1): KAGVTQTPRYLIKTRGQQVTLSCSPISGHRSVSWYQQTPGQGLQFLFEYFSETQRNKGNFPGRFSGRQFSNSRSEMNVSTLELGDSALYLCASSEGGMNTEAFFGQGTRLTVV.

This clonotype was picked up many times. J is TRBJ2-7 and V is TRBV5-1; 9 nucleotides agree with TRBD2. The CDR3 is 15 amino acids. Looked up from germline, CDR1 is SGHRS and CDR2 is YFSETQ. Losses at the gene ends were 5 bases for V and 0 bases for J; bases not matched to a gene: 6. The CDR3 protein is CASSSSGASSYEQYF. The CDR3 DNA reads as TGCGCCAGCAGTTCTAGCGGGGCCAGCTCCTACGAGCAGTACTTC.